This TCR beta chain was profiled in a study of OX40 agonist ivuxolimab in advanced cancers. Germline CDR1 SGHTA, CDR2 FQGTGA. This CDR3 comprises 14 residues. V was clipped by 5 bases and J by 2 bases, with 9 bases between them. Sequenced by immunoSEQ multiplex PCR; TCRdb stores in-frame clones only, minus some. The sample lists 74,000 or so clones, more than 80% seen once, with roughly 10% in the top ten. The chain employs TRBV7-3 and TRBJ2-2; D may be TRBD1 or TRBD2 (5 bases each). This material consisted of CD4+ or CD8+ T cells sorted from blood, taken in a trial of the OX40 agonist ivuxolimab. The TCR comes from an adult with an advanced solid tumor such as melanoma, head and neck, liver or kidney cancer. The CDR3 DNA follows: TGTGCCAGCAGCCCTGGGACCAACACCGGGGAGCTGTTTTTT. This codes for CASSPGTNTGELFF. The whole variable domain, remainder taken from reference TRBV7-3 and TRBJ2-2, is GAGVSQTPSNKVTEKGKYVELRCDPISGHTALYWYRQSLGQGPEFLIYFQGTGAADDSGLPNDRFFAVRPEGSVSTLKIQRTERGDSAVYLCASSPGTNTGELFFGEGSRLTVL.